This T cell receptor (beta chain) was found in a study of OX40 agonist ivuxolimab in advanced cancers. Background on the study: Patients treated during dose escalation were battling hepatocellular carcinoma, melanoma, renal cell or head and neck cancer. Partial responses were observed in three patients, of whom one had hepatocellular carcinoma and two had cutaneous melanoma. Study findings and constraints: Some of the nonresponding patients also showed low levels of normalized T-cell clonal expansion.

Generated by immunoSEQ multiplex PCR, the TCRdb table keeps only in-frame clones and is missing some. Of about 27,000 clones detected, 70% to 80% appear once; the ten largest clones hold 29%. Drawing of blood for sampling happened at baseline, at cycle 4 day 1, and at cycle 7 day 1. CDR3 length: 14 amino acids. The germline gives CDR1 SGDLS, CDR2 YYNGEE. V was trimmed by 2 bases and J by 2 bases, leaving 10 bases between them. On this clone itself: What it binds is not known.

The sequencing here drew on CD4+ or CD8+ T cells sorted from blood, taken in a trial of the OX40 agonist ivuxolimab. The chain recombines TRBV9 with TRBJ2-5, with D unclear. The TCR sequence derives from an adult with an advanced solid tumor such as melanoma, head and neck, liver or kidney cancer. CDR3 in amino acids: CASSVEDGQETQYF. Here the CDR3 DNA reads TGTGCCAGCAGCGTCGAGGACGGTCAAGAGACCCAGTACTTC.